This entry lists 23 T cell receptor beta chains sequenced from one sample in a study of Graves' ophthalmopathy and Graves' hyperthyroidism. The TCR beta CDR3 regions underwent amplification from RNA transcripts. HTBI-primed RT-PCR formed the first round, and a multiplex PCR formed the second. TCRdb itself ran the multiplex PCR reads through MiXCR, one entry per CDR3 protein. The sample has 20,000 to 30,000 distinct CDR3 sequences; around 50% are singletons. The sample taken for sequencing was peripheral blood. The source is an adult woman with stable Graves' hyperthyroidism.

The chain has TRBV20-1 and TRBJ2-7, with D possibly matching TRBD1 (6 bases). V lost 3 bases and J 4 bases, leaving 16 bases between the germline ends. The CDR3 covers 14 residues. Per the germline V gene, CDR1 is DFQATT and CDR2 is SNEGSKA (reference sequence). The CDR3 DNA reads TGCAGTGCTAGGAACAGGGCTGGGGATTACGAGCAGTACTTC. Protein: CSARNRAGDYEQYF.

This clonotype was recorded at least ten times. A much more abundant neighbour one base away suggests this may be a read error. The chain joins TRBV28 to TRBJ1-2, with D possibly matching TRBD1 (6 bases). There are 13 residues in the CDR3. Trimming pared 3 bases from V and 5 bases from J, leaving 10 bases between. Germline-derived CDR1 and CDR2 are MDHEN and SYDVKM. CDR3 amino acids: CASSLGGGYGYTF. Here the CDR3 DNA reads TGTGCCAGCAGTTTGGGGGGCGGGTATGGCTACACCTTC.

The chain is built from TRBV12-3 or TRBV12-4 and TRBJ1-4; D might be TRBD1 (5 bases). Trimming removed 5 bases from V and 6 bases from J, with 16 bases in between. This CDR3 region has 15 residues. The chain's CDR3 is CASSGLAGGDEKLFF. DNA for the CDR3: TGTGCCAGCAGTGGACTAGCGGGAGGGGATGAAAAACTGTTTTTT.

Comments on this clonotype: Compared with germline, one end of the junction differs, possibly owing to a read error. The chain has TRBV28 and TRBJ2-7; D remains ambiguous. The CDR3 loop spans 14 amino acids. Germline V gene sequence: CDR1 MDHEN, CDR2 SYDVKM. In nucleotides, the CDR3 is TGTGCCAGCAGCCCGGCTCAAGCGCCCTACGAGCGGTACTTC. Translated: CASSPAQAPYERYF.

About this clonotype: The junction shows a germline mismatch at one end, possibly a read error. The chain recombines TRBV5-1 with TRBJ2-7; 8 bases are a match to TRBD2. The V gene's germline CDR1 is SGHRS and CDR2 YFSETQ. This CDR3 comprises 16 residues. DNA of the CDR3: TGCGCCAGCAGCTCCAAGACTAGCGTGAACACCGGGGAGCTGTACTTC. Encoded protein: CASSSKTSVNTGELYF.

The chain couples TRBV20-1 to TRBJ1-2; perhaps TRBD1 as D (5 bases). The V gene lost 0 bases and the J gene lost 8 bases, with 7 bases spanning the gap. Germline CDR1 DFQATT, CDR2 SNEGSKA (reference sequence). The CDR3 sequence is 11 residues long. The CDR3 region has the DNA TGCAGTGCTAGAGACAGGGTGGGCTACACCTTC. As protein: CSARDRVGYTF.

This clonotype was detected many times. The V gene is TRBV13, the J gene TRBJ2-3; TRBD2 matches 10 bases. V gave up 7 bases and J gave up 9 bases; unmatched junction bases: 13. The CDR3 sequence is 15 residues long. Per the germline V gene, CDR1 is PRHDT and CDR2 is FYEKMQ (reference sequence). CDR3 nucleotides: TGTGCCAGCAATATAGGGCCTAGCGGGAGAGCGACGCAGTATTTT. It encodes CASNIGPSGRATQYF.

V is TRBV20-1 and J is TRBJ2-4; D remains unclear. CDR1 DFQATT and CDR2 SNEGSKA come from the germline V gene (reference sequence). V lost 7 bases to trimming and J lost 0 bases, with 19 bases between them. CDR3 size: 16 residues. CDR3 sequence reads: CSVGNGVTRAKNIQYF. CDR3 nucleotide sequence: TGCAGTGTAGGGAATGGGGTCACCCGAGCCAAAAACATTCAGTACTTC.

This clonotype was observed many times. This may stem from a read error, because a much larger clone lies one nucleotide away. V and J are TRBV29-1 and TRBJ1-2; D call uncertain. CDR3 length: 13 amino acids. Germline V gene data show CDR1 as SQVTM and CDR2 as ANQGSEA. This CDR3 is CSVVEGSNYSYTF. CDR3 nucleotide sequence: TGCAGCGTTGTGGAGGGATCTAACTATAGCTACACCTTC.

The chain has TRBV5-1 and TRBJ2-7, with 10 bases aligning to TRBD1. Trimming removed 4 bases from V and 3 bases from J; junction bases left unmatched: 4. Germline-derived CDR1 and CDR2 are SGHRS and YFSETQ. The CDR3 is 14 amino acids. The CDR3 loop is CASSRGDRGYEQYF. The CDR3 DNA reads TGCGCCAGCAGCCGGGGGGACAGGGGCTACGAGCAGTACTTC.

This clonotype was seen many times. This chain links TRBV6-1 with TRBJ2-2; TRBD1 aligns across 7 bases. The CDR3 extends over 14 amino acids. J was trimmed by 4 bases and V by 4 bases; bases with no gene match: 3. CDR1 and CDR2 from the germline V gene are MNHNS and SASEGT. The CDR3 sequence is CASSVNRGTGELFF. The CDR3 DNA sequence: TGTGCCAGCAGTGTCAACAGGGGCACCGGGGAGCTGTTTTTT.

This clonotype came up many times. The CDR3 loop reads CASSTWTGGTYEQYF. DNA of the CDR3: TGTGCCAGCAGCACATGGACCGGAGGGACCTACGAGCAGTACTTC. The V call is TRBV11-2, the J call TRBJ2-7; possibly TRBD2 for D (6 bases). The CDR3 has 15 residues. Germline CDR1 SGHAT, CDR2 FQNNGV. The ends were cut back, 5 bases at V and 2 bases at J, with 16 bases in the middle.

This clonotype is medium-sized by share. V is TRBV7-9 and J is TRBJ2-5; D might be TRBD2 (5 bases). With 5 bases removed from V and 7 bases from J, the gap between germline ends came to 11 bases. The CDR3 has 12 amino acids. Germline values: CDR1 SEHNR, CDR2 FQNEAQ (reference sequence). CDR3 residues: CASSPPSRTQYF. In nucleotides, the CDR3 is TGTGCCAGCAGCCCCCCTAGCAGGACCCAGTACTTC.

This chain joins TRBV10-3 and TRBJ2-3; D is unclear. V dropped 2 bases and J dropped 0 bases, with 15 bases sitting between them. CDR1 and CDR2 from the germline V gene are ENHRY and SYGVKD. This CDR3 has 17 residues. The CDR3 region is CAISEVGGEPSTDTQYF. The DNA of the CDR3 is TGTGCCATCAGTGAGGTGGGCGGAGAGCCTAGCACAGATACGCAGTATTTT.

The CDR3 sequence is CATSRDAGGTEAFF. The CDR3 DNA is TGTGCCACCAGCAGAGATGCTGGAGGGACTGAAGCTTTCTTT. The rearrangement uses TRBV15 and TRBJ1-1; D uncertain. V shed 0 bases and J shed 5 bases, with 10 bases lying between them. The CDR3 covers 14 residues. Germline V gives CDR1 LNHNV, CDR2 YYDKDF (reference sequence).

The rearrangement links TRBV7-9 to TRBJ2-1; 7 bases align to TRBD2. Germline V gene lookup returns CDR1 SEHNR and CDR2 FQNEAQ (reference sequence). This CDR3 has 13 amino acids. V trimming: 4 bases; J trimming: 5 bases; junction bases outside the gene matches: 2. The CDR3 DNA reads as TGTGCCAGCAGCTACAGCGGGAACAATGAGCAGTTCTTC. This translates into CASSYSGNNEQFF.

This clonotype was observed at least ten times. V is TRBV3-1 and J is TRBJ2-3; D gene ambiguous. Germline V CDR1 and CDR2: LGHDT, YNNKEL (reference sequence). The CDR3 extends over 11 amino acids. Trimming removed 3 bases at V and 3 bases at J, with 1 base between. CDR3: CASSQTDTQYF. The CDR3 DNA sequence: TGTGCCAGCAGCCAGACAGATACGCAGTATTTT.

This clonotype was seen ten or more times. This CDR3 is CASSASQGVAGNTIYF. CDR3 sequence (DNA): TGTGCCAGCAGCGCCTCTCAGGGGGTGGCTGGAAACACCATATATTTT. V and J are TRBV2 and TRBJ1-3; 7 bases line up with TRBD1. The V and J ends lost 6 bases and 2 bases, in that order; junction bases with no gene match: 10. The CDR3 spans 16 residues. Germline V gene data show CDR1 as SNHLY and CDR2 as FYNNEI.

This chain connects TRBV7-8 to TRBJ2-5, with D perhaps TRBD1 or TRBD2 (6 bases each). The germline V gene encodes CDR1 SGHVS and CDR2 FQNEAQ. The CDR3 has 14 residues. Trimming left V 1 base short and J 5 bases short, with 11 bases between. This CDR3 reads CASSLGGARETQYF. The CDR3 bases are TGTGCCAGCAGCTTAGGGGGGGCAAGGGAGACCCAGTACTTC.

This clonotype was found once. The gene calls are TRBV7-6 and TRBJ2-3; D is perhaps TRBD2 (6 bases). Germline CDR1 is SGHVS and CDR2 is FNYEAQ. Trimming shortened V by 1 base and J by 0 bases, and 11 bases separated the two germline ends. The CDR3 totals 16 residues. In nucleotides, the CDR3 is TGTGCCAGCAGCTTAGACCGGGAGACTAGCACAGATACGCAGTATTTT. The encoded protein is CASSLDRETSTDTQYF.

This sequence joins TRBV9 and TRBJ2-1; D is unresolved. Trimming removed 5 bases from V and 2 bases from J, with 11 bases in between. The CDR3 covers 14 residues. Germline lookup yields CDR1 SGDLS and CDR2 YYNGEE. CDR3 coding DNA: TGTGCCAGCAGAGGTGGTCCCCCCTACAATGAGCAGTTCTTC. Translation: CASRGGPPYNEQFF.

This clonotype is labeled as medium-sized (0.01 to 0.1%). CDR3 in DNA: TGTGCCAGTAGTATGTTAACGGGACAGAAGTACAATGAGCAGTTCTTC. It is translated as CASSMLTGQKYNEQFF. The rearrangement uses TRBV19 and TRBJ2-1; 7 bases match TRBD1. The trim removed 3 bases at V and 4 bases at J, leaving 9 bases unmatched. The V gene's germline CDR1 is LNHDA and CDR2 SQIVND (reference sequence). The CDR3 sequence is 16 residues long.

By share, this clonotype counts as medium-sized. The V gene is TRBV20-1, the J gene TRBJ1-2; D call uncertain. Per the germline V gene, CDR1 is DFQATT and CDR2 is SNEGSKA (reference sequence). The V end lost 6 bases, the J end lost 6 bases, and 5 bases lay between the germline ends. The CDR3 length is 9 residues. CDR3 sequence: CSAVDGYTF. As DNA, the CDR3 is TGCAGTGCGGTTGATGGCTACACCTTC.